One and the same sample provided the 6 T cell receptor beta chains below, sequenced in a study of blood T cell repertoires in COVID-19. Assay: immunoSEQ multiplex PCR; the TCRdb copy retains only in-frame clones and omits some. The sample has 380,000 or so clones, roughly 90% seen once. The sample was peripheral blood. Every receptor here comes from a man between 35 and 55 years old with acute or convalescent COVID-19.

CDR3 DNA: TGTGCCAGCACCACCCAGGGGAGGGTGGGGGAAAAACTGTTTTTT. Translated, it gives CASTTQGRVGEKLFF. V and J are TRBV27 and TRBJ1-4, with D possibly matching TRBD1 (6 bases). Between the trimmed V and J ends, which lost 7 bases and 8 bases, there was a span of 20 bases. This CDR3 spans 15 amino acids. Germline CDR1 MNHEY, CDR2 SMNVEV (reference sequence).

The genes are TRBV6-5 and TRBJ1-1, with unresolved D. The CDR3 loop spans 12 amino acids. Germline V gene data show CDR1 as MNHEY and CDR2 as SVGAGI. The V gene lost 3 bases and the J gene lost 8 bases, with 10 bases spanning the gap. CDR3 residues: CASSYNGREAFF. The CDR3 region has the DNA TGTGCCAGCAGTTATAACGGGAGGGAAGCTTTCTTT.

This chain links TRBV10-3 with TRBJ1-1; TRBD1 matches at 9 bases. Germline CDR1 ENHRY, CDR2 SYGVKD. With V trimmed by 5 bases and J by 5 bases, 6 bases remained unmatched. CDR3 size: 14 residues. CDR3 sequence reads: CAISLQGARTEAFF. CDR3 bases: TGTGCCATCAGTTTACAGGGGGCGCGGACTGAAGCTTTCTTT.

The V and J genes are TRBV5-1 and TRBJ2-2, with D perhaps matching TRBD1 (5 bases). V was cut by 2 bases and J by 5 bases, with 13 bases left in between. The CDR3 loop spans 15 amino acids. Germline V gene data show CDR1 as SGHRS and CDR2 as YFSETQ. The DNA for the CDR3 is TGCGCCAGCAGCTTTGTTTCACCAGGGACCGGGGAGCTGTTTTTT. This translates into CASSFVSPGTGELFF.

The chain employs TRBV25-1 and TRBJ2-7, with 7 bases that match TRBD2. CDR3 length equals 16 residues. The V gene's germline CDR1 is MGHDK and CDR2 SYGVNS. Trimming took 5 bases from V and 6 from J; bases not matched to a gene: 16. The DNA for the CDR3 is TGTGCCAGCAGTAAGAATGAGGGCGGGAGAACTAGCGAGCAGTACTTC. Its protein product is CASSKNEGGRTSEQYF.

CDR3 DNA sequence: TGTGCCAGCAGTGGGGCAGGTCGATACGAGCAGTACTTC. It codes for CASSGAGRYEQYF. J is TRBJ2-7 and V is TRBV25-1; D not resolved. Germline V gene lookup returns CDR1 MGHDK and CDR2 SYGVNS. V lost 4 bases and J lost 4, with 11 bases in between. CDR3 length: 13 residues.